This entry lists 21 T cell receptor beta chains sequenced from one sample in a study of low-dose radiotherapy and immunotherapy resistance in tumors. Both TCRalpha and TCRbeta chains were reverse transcribed with V-gene-specific primers. TCRs were amplified for approximately 21 PCR cycles with a constant-region primer and V-primer adapter. Via MiXCR, TCRdb re-called the reads, giving one row per CDR3 protein. The data hold 14,000 to 15,000 distinct CDR3 sequences, with roughly 50% observed a single time. These receptor sequences come from a human donor with advanced metastatic prostate, ovarian, gallbladder or colorectal cancer (not recorded which). This table probably holds off-target reads from a library built for another chain.

This clonotype was seen only a few times. The chain couples TRBV28 to TRBJ2-6; D tentatively fits TRBD1 or TRBD2 (5 bases each). This CDR3 spans 18 amino acids. With 6 bases removed from V and 0 bases from J, the gap between germline ends came to 18 bases. Germline CDR1 reads MDHEN; CDR2 reads SYDVKM. In nucleotides, the CDR3 is TGTGCCAGCAGAGGTTCGCAGGGAGCCCACTCTGGGGCCAACGTCCTGACTTTC. Its protein product is CASRGSQGAHSGANVLTF.

This clonotype was observed a handful of times. The chain employs TRBV12-3 or TRBV12-4 and TRBJ1-2; the match to TRBD1 covers 9 bases. The length of the CDR3 is 17 residues. Trimming took 5 bases from V and 3 from J; bases not matched to a gene: 13. The CDR3 bases are TGTGCCAGCAGTGGCGGGCGAGGGACAGGGCCGGACTATGGCTACACCTTC. Residues: CASSGGRGTGPDYGYTF.

This clonotype showed up just a few times. V gene TRBV29-1 combines with J gene TRBJ2-4, with D possibly TRBD1 on 5 matching bases. CDR3 length: 15 amino acids. Per the germline V gene, CDR1 is SQVTM and CDR2 is ANQGSEA. V lost 0 bases and J 2 bases, leaving 11 bases between the germline ends. The CDR3 DNA reads as TGCAGCGTTGAAGATCGGACACTCTCCAAAAACATTCAGTACTTC. Its protein product is CSVEDRTLSKNIQYF.

The chain has TRBV6-2 or TRBV6-3 and TRBJ1-2; TRBD1 might be the D (6 bases). In germline, CDR1 is MNHEY, CDR2 SVGEGT. The length of the CDR3 is 16 residues. Trimming removed 3 bases at V and 3 bases at J, with 17 bases between. The DNA of the CDR3 is TGTGCCAGCAGTTATTTTCAGGGGAACGGTCACTATGGCTACACCTTC. Translating gives CASSYFQGNGHYGYTF.

The gene calls are TRBV9 and TRBJ2-5; 7 nucleotides line up with TRBD1. V was clipped by 4 bases and J by 1 base; unmatched bases: 7. Germline V gene lookup returns CDR1 SGDLS and CDR2 YYNGEE. CDR3 size: 15 residues. CDR3 region: CASSPQTGRQETQYF. CDR3 sequence (DNA): TGTGCCAGCAGCCCGCAGACAGGGCGCCAAGAGACCCAGTACTTC.

The chain recombines TRBV30 with TRBJ2-2; D not resolved. This CDR3 contains 11 residues. Trimming cost V 8 bases and J 7 bases, with 11 bases left between them. Germline V lookup: CDR1 GTSNPN, CDR2 SVGIG (reference sequence). Here the CDR3 DNA reads TGTGCCGGGCAGGTGGGCGGGGAGCTGTTTTTT. The encoded protein is CAGQVGGELFF. Filled out from reference TRBV30 and TRBJ2-2, the complete variable domain reads SQTIHQWPATLVQPVGSPLSLECTVEGTSNPNLYWYRQAAGRGLQLLFYSVGIGQISSEVPQNLSASRPQDRQFILSSKKLLLSDSGFYLCAGQVGGELFFGEGSRLTVL.

The V and J genes are TRBV7-9 and TRBJ2-7; no clear D gene. The CDR3 is made up of 12 amino acids. V shed 7 bases and J shed 6 bases, with 13 bases lying between them. Germline lookup yields CDR1 SEHNR and CDR2 FQNEAQ (reference sequence). CDR3 sequence (DNA): TGTGCCAGCACCTCCGATCTCTCCGAGCAGTACTTC. Residues: CASTSDLSEQYF.

The chain carries TRBV14 and TRBJ2-1, with unresolved D. CDR1 is SGHDN, CDR2 FVKESK, per germline. The CDR3 spans 16 residues. Trimming cost V 4 bases and J 1 base, with 14 bases left between them. CDR3 region: CASSPRLPGSYNEQFF. In DNA, the CDR3 is TGTGCCAGCAGCCCCCGACTCCCCGGATCCTACAATGAGCAGTTCTTC.

V and J are TRBV27 and TRBJ1-4; D may be TRBD1 (5 bases). V dropped 8 bases and J dropped 10 bases, with 20 bases sitting between them. CDR3 size: 14 residues. Germline V gene sequence: CDR1 MNHEY, CDR2 SMNVEV (reference sequence). This chain's CDR3 is CASAGGTTRGKLFF. CDR3 DNA sequence: TGTGCCAGCGCGGGGGGAACAACACGGGGAAAACTGTTTTTT. Drawing the rest from reference TRBV27 and TRBJ1-4, the complete variable domain is EAQVTQNPRYLITVTGKKLTVTCSQNMNHEYMSWYRQDPGLGLRQIYYSMNVEVTDKGDVPEGYKVSRKEKRNFPLILESPSPNQTSLYFCASAGGTTRGKLFFGSGTQLSVL.

About this clonotype: Because the CDR3's place on the DNA is in doubt, the DNA is left out and the CDR3 is given as listed by TCRdb. The CDR3 spells CASTRLSLDTEAFF. The chain joins TRBV7-9 to TRBJ1-1. Inclusive of both ends, the CDR3 amounts to 14 amino acids. Germline V gives CDR1 SEHNR, CDR2 FQNEAQ (reference sequence).

V is TRBV10-3 and J is TRBJ1-2; D is unresolved. Trimming pared 3 bases from V and 8 bases from J, leaving 16 bases between. The CDR3 contains 14 residues. The V gene's germline CDR1 is ENHRY and CDR2 SYGVKD. The CDR3 protein is CAISESAEGAGYTF. Written as DNA, the CDR3 is TGTGCCATCAGTGAATCGGCAGAAGGTGCGGGCTACACCTTC.

This clonotype is classed as medium-sized. V and J are TRBV7-9 and TRBJ1-2; D is possibly TRBD1 (5 bases). There are 12 residues in the CDR3. Per the germline V gene, CDR1 is SEHNR and CDR2 is FQNEAQ (reference sequence). V lost 3 bases, J lost 8 bases, and 10 bases lay in between. The CDR3 loop is CASSFEGSGYTF. In DNA form, the CDR3 reads TGTGCCAGCAGCTTCGAGGGGTCCGGCTACACCTTC.

This clonotype was detected once. This sequence joins TRBV3-1 and TRBJ2-3; no firm D call. The CDR3 runs 13 residues. Germline CDR1 LGHDT, CDR2 YNNKEL (reference sequence). Trimming stripped 1 base from V and 7 bases from J, with 9 bases between. CDR3 nucleotide sequence: TGTGCCAGCAGCCAAGGCGGTGAAAATACGCAGTATTTT. Translated: CASSQGGENTQYF.

The chain has TRBV20-1 and TRBJ2-2; D is perhaps TRBD2 (5 bases). The CDR3 is made up of 14 amino acids. The germline V and J ends were trimmed by 3 bases and 5 bases, with 13 bases remaining between them. Germline assignment: CDR1 DFQATT and CDR2 SNEGSKA (reference sequence). The CDR3 sequence: CSASLAGGTGELFF. The CDR3 DNA follows: TGCAGTGCTAGCCTGGCCGGCGGGACCGGGGAGCTGTTTTTT.

In its sample, this clonotype was seen once. The rearrangement links TRBV11-2 to TRBJ2-3; D not resolved. Between the trimmed V and J ends, which lost 5 bases and 2 bases, there was a span of 11 bases. Germline V lookup: CDR1 SGHAT, CDR2 FQNNGV. CDR3 length: 14 amino acids. In DNA form, the CDR3 reads TGTGCCAGCAGCCGGGTAGAGATCACAGATACGCAGTATTTT. This encodes CASSRVEITDTQYF.

The V and J genes are TRBV27 and TRBJ1-1; D is ambiguous. With 2 bases removed from V and 1 base from J, the gap between germline ends came to 8 bases. Germline loops: CDR1 MNHEY, CDR2 SMNVEV (reference sequence). The CDR3 totals 14 residues. CDR3 loop: CASSLGLTNTEAFF. For the CDR3, the DNA is TGTGCCAGCAGTTTAGGACTTACGAACACTGAAGCTTTCTTT.

The V gene is TRBV4-2, the J gene TRBJ2-3; TRBD2 matches 9 bases. The CDR3 has 18 amino acids. J lost 2 bases, V lost 2 bases, and 11 bases had no gene match. Germline V gives CDR1 LGHNA, CDR2 YNFKEQ. DNA of the CDR3: TGTGCCAGCAGCCAACCCTCGGGAGGCGGGAGGGCCACAGATACGCAGTATTTT. Its protein product is CASSQPSGGGRATDTQYF.

This chain links TRBV9 with TRBJ2-2; D gene ambiguous. The V gene lost 2 bases and the J gene lost 3 bases, with 11 bases spanning the gap. CDR3 length: 15 amino acids. Germline V lookup: CDR1 SGDLS, CDR2 YYNGEE. This CDR3 is CASSVSGAHTGELFF. The CDR3 DNA reads TGTGCCAGCAGCGTGAGTGGCGCGCACACCGGGGAGCTGTTTTTT.

This clonotype is a singleton in its sample. The chain is built from TRBV5-1 and TRBJ2-7; D may be TRBD1 or TRBD2 (6 bases each). V shed 1 base and J shed 2 bases, with 13 bases lying between them. Germline V gene lookup returns CDR1 SGHRS and CDR2 YFSETQ. This CDR3 has 15 residues. The CDR3 region is CASSLSQGRTYEQYF. CDR3 bases: TGCGCCAGCAGCTTGAGTCAGGGGAGGACCTACGAGCAGTACTTC.

J is TRBJ2-5 and V is TRBV5-1; D is tentatively TRBD1 or TRBD2 (7 bases each). CDR1 is SGHRS and CDR2 is YFSETQ in the germline V gene. V lost 0 bases and J 4 bases, leaving 10 bases between the germline ends. This CDR3 contains 14 residues. Here the CDR3 DNA reads TGCGCCAGCAGCTTGGGCAGGGGGGGAGAGACCCAGTACTTC. The encoded protein is CASSLGRGGETQYF.

This clonotype was seen a handful of times. V usage is TRBV7-2 and J usage is TRBJ1-1; TRBD1 aligns across 7 bases. From germline, CDR1 is SGHTA and CDR2 FQGNSA. V shed 5 bases and J 0 bases; nucleotides not matched to a gene: 6. This CDR3 comprises 15 residues. Written as DNA, the CDR3 is TGTGCCAGCAGCCTCCGGGACAGCATGAACACTGAAGCTTTCTTT. Translation: CASSLRDSMNTEAFF.